Listed below are T cell receptor beta chains from one sample, sequenced in a study of shared clonotypes between healthy human individuals. TCRdb's copy holds only in-frame clones and misses some; the assay was immunoSEQ multiplex PCR. The sample carries about 590,000 clones, 95% to 96% recorded once. Sequenced: naive CD8+ T cells sorted from blood. All receptors come from a woman aged 25 to 45 in good health. Each CDR3 is given with its conserved first and last residue. D genes are given only for firm matches. Clone size, where shown, is once, few, many, or a class for clones that have expanded.

TRBV27	TRBD1	14	TRBJ1-2	-	TGTGCCAGCAGTTCATACAGGGGCGGGTATGGCTACACCTTC	CASSSYRGGYGYTF
TRBV15	-	15	TRBJ2-7	-	TGTGCCACCAGCAGAGTCTCATCGTACTCCTACGAGCAGTACTTC	CATSRVSSYSYEQYF
TRBV5-4	-	12	TRBJ1-2	-	TGTGCCAGCAGCCTCGACAGGTTCGGCTACACCTTC	CASSLDRFGYTF
TRBV20-1	-	11	TRBJ1-1	-	TGCAGTGCTAGGAGGGACACTGAAGCTTTCTTT	CSARRDTEAFF
TRBV28	-	14	TRBJ1-3	-	TGTGCCAGCAGACTAGGGGGGTCTGGAAACACCATATATTTT	CASRLGGSGNTIYF
TRBV5-1	TRBD1	16	TRBJ1-2	once	TGCGCCAGCAGCTTGGGTTCAGGGGGCGCTTCCTATGGCTACACCTTC	CASSLGSGGASYGYTF
TRBV5-6	TRBD1	12	TRBJ1-1	-	TGTGCCAGCAGCCCGACAGGGGGCGAAGCTTTCTTT	CASSPTGGEAFF
TRBV28	TRBD2	23	TRBJ2-3	once	TGTGCCAGCGGGCCAGGAACGATGCAAGCGGGAGATCAATTGTGGTACGGACCAGATACGCAGTATTTT	CASGPGTMQAGDQLWYGPDTQYF
TRBV6-5	-	14	TRBJ1-2	-	TGTGCCAGCAGTCCCCCCTTTGACGGGGCCGGCTACACCTTC	CASSPPFDGAGYTF
TRBV28	-	16	TRBJ1-2	-	TGTGCCAGCAGTTTACGCGGGGGAATATCTAACTATGGCTACACCTTC	CASSLRGGISNYGYTF
TRBV28	-	17	TRBJ1-3	-	TGTGCCAGCAGTTTTTTAATAGGCGGGGAGTCTGGAAACACCATATATTTT	CASSFLIGGESGNTIYF
TRBV7-6	TRBD2	15	TRBJ2-1	-	TGTGCCAGCAGCTCAGGGACTAGCACCTACAATGAGCAGTTCTTC	CASSSGTSTYNEQFF
TRBV5-6	TRBD2	17	TRBJ2-7	-	TGTGCCAGCAGCTTGGGGCGGCTAGCGGGAGTAGTCCACGAGCAGTACTTC	CASSLGRLAGVVHEQYF
TRBV28	-	12	TRBJ1-1	-	TGTGTAACGTGTACGATGAACACTGAAGCTTTCTTT	CVTCTMNTEAFF
TRBV10-3	-	13	TRBJ1-1	-	TGTGCCATCAGTGACGGCAGCTACACTGAAGCTTTCTTT	CAISDGSYTEAFF
TRBV6-6	-	14	TRBJ1-1	-	TGTGCCAGCAGTTCCCGGACTGGCGGCACTGAAGCTTTCTTT	CASSSRTGGTEAFF
TRBV4-2	-	17	TRBJ2-7	-	TGTGCCAGCAGCCAAGAGGTCGCAGGGGAGGACTCCTACGAGCAGTACTTC	CASSQEVAGEDSYEQYF
TRBV27	-	12	TRBJ2-7	-	TGTGCCAGCAGTTCCGGATCATACGAGCAGTACTTC	CASSSGSYEQYF
TRBV13	-	13	TRBJ2-1	-	TGTGCCAGCAGCTTAGCCCAGGGCGATGAGCAGTTCTTC	CASSLAQGDEQFF
TRBV27	TRBD2	16	TRBJ2-7	-	TGTGCCAGCAGTGGGGGAGCTAGCGGGAGTTCCTACGAGCAGTACTTC	CASSGGASGSSYEQYF
TRBV7-8	TRBD2	17	TRBJ2-7	-	TGTGCCAGCAGCTCCGGACTAGCGGGAGGTTCGTTCCACGAGCAGTACTTC	CASSSGLAGGSFHEQYF
TRBV27	-	14	TRBJ1-5	-	TGTGCCAGCACCCCAGGGTCAGGGAATCAGCCCCAGCATTTT	CASTPGSGNQPQHF
TRBV28	TRBD1	14	TRBJ2-7	-	TGTGCCAGCAGGTCGGACAGGGTGACCTACGAGCAGTACTTC	CASRSDRVTYEQYF
TRBV4-1	-	12	TRBJ2-7	-	TGCGCCAGCGGTGACGCAGACTACGAGCAGTACTTC	CASGDADYEQYF
TRBV27	-	13	TRBJ1-2	-	TGTGCCAGCAGTTGGGGCAGAAACTATGGCTACACCTTC	CASSWGRNYGYTF
TRBV11-1	TRBD1	15	TRBJ2-7	-	TGTGCCAGCAGCAAAAGGGACAGGTCCCCTGGGGAGCAGTACTTC	CASSKRDRSPGEQYF
TRBV25-1	TRBD2	18	TRBJ2-3	-	TGTGCCAGCAGTGCCTCCATCCCGACTAGCGGGAGGACAGATACGCAGTATTTT	CASSASIPTSGRTDTQYF
TRBV28	TRBD1	16	TRBJ1-2	-	TGTGCCAGCAGTTCATCTGACCTAGGGGACAGGTGGGGCTACACCTTC	CASSSSDLGDRWGYTF
TRBV4-1	TRBD2	14	TRBJ2-1	-	TGCGCCAGCAGCCAAGTCGGACTAGCCAATGAGCAGTTCTTC	CASSQVGLANEQFF
TRBV7-9	-	15	TRBJ1-1	few	TGTGCCAGCAGCTTAGGGGAAACATCGAACACTGAAGCTTTCTTT	CASSLGETSNTEAFF
TRBV7-6	-	17	TRBJ2-2	once	TGTGCCAGCAGCTCCCGTGTAGAGCCCCTGGGGACCGGGGAGCTGTTTTTT	CASSSRVEPLGTGELFF
TRBV5-1	TRBD1	18	TRBJ2-6	-	TGCGCCAGCAGCTGGACAGGGGCGGTGGCCTCTGGGGCCAACGTCCTGACTTTC	CASSWTGAVASGANVLTF
TRBV10-2	-	13	TRBJ2-3	-	TGCGCCAGCAACCAGATGGGGTCAGATACGCAGTATTTT	CASNQMGSDTQYF
TRBV5-6	-	12	TRBJ2-7	-	TGTGCCAGCAGCTGGCAGGAATACGAGCAGTACTTC	CASSWQEYEQYF
TRBV28	TRBD1	14	TRBJ2-7	-	TGTGCCAGCAGTTTAACAGGGGGAGAATACGAGCAGTACTTC	CASSLTGGEYEQYF
TRBV6-1	-	15	TRBJ2-7	-	TGTGCCAGCAGTGAAGCCAAGAGGCAGCCCTACGAGCAGTACTTC	CASSEAKRQPYEQYF
TRBV19	-	13	TRBJ2-1	-	TGTGCCAGTAGTAACTTTATCTACAATGAGCAGTTCTTC	CASSNFIYNEQFF
TRBV10-2	TRBD1	20	TRBJ2-1	once	TGCGCCAGCGGGGACAGGGGGCCTGGGCAGTCCAAAAGCTCCTACAATGAGCAGTTCTTC	CASGDRGPGQSKSSYNEQFF
TRBV5-6	TRBD1	14	TRBJ2-5	-	TGTGCCAGCCGGGACAGTATAAGTGGTGAGACCCAGTACTTC	CASRDSISGETQYF
TRBV19	-	15	TRBJ2-7	-	TGTGCCAGTAGTATTGGGACGGGCCCCCACTACGAGCAGTACTTC	CASSIGTGPHYEQYF
TRBV28	-	15	TRBJ2-7	-	TGTGCCAGCAGTTTATGGGACAGAGGAAGCGACGAGCAGTACTTC	CASSLWDRGSDEQYF
TRBV5-6	TRBD1	15	TRBJ2-7	-	TGTGCCAGCAGCTCGACAGGGAATTTACGGTACGAGCAGTACTTC	CASSSTGNLRYEQYF
TRBV2	TRBD1	19	TRBJ2-2	once	TGTGCCAGCAGTGAGACCTCGGACAGGGTCGACGTTAACACCGGGGAGCTGTTTTTT	CASSETSDRVDVNTGELFF
TRBV5-4	-	12	TRBJ2-7	-	TGTGCCAGCAGCTTGCGAGGTTACGAGCAGTACTTC	CASSLRGYEQYF
TRBV5-1	-	13	TRBJ2-7	-	TGCGCCAGCAGCTACCGACAGTCCTACGAGCAGTACTTC	CASSYRQSYEQYF
TRBV27	-	13	TRBJ2-7	-	TGTGCCAGCAGTTTAGGCCGGTACTACGAGCAGTACTTC	CASSLGRYYEQYF
TRBV5-4	-	11	TRBJ2-7	-	TGTGCCAGCAGCTTGGGTTACGAGCAGTACTTC	CASSLGYEQYF
TRBV11-3	-	13	TRBJ2-1	-	TGTGCCAGCAGCTGGGATTCCTACAATGAGCAGTTCTTC	CASSWDSYNEQFF
TRBV7-9	TRBD2	18	TRBJ2-7	-	TGTGCCAGCAGGGAAGTTACCTCCGGGGGCGGGAGGGACTACGAGCAGTACTTC	CASREVTSGGGRDYEQYF
TRBV25-1	-	16	TRBJ1-3	-	TGTGCCAGCAGTGAATGGCAGCTCGGCGCTGGAAACACCATATATTTT	CASSEWQLGAGNTIYF
TRBV19	-	15	TRBJ1-5	-	TGTGCCAGTACTCCTCAGGGGAATAGCAATCAGCCCCAGCATTTT	CASTPQGNSNQPQHF
TRBV19	-	16	TRBJ1-5	-	TGTGCCAGTAGTATTTCGCCTCCCCCGGCGGATCAGCCCCAGCATTTT	CASSISPPPADQPQHF
TRBV6-5	-	14	TRBJ2-1	-	TGTGCCAGCAGTTGGGGGAACTCCTACAATGAGCAGTTCTTC	CASSWGNSYNEQFF
TRBV2	-	13	TRBJ2-7	-	TGTGCCAGCAGCGACAGGCTTTCCTACGAGCAGTACTTC	CASSDRLSYEQYF
TRBV27	-	15	TRBJ1-5	once	TGTGCCAGCAGTTTATTCGGGGCTGGCAATCAGCCCCAGCATTTT	CASSLFGAGNQPQHF
TRBV7-7	-	13	TRBJ2-1	-	TGTGCCAGCAGCCCGCCGGACAGCAATGAGCAGTTCTTC	CASSPPDSNEQFF
TRBV9	-	14	TRBJ2-7	-	TGTGCCAGCAGCGTAGGTTTCGGGACCTACGAGCAGTACTTC	CASSVGFGTYEQYF